The next 27 T cell receptor beta chains were all read from a single sample in a study of cytomegalovirus exposure and HLA in healthy donors. PCR amplification relied on 60 Vbeta primers (plus 13 Jbeta primers). The protocol was immunoSEQ multiplex PCR, while the TCRdb copy is restricted to in-frame clones and leaves out a portion. Among 110,000 to 150,000 clones listed, over 60% were seen once. Sequenced sample: PBMCs. The receptors were gathered from a woman aged 30 to 39 in good health and CMV-seronegative.

The chain recombines TRBV11-1 with TRBJ2-7, with TRBD2 identical over 7 bases. J was trimmed by 5 bases and V by 5 bases; bases with no gene match: 6. Germline lookup yields CDR1 SGHAT and CDR2 FQDESV (reference sequence). There are 13 residues in the CDR3. The CDR3 sequence: CASSPRGRDEQYF. CDR3 nucleotide sequence: TGTGCCAGCAGCCCTCGAGGGAGGGACGAGCAGTACTTC.

This sequence joins TRBV9 and TRBJ2-5, with D tentatively TRBD2 (6 bases). The CDR3 spans 15 residues. Trimming took off 3 bases at V and 5 bases at J, with 17 bases between the two ends. Germline V gene lookup returns CDR1 SGDLS and CDR2 YYNGEE. The DNA for the CDR3 is TGTGCCAGCAGCGCCGGGACTTCCCGTGGGGAGACCCAGTACTTC. This sequence encodes CASSAGTSRGETQYF.

This chain links TRBV19 with TRBJ2-5; the match to TRBD1 covers 7 bases. Trimming cost V 3 bases and J 4 bases; bases outside gene matches: 17. The CDR3 loop spans 18 amino acids. Germline CDR1 reads LNHDA; CDR2 reads SQIVND (reference sequence). The CDR3 DNA reads TGTGCCAGTAGTATGCTGCACAGGGGTCACGGAGGTCTAGAGACCCAGTACTTC. Translating it yields CASSMLHRGHGGLETQYF.

This chain uses TRBV9 with TRBJ2-1, with D tentatively TRBD1 (6 bases). Trimming shortened V by 3 bases and J by 5 bases, and 18 bases separated the two germline ends. CDR1 and CDR2 from the germline V gene are SGDLS and YYNGEE. CDR3 size: 16 residues. The CDR3 protein is CASSETTGPGDNEQFF. CDR3 sequence (DNA): TGTGCCAGCAGCGAAACGACAGGCCCCGGGGACAATGAGCAGTTCTTC.

In this sample, this clone turned up once. The J gene is TRBJ1-1, the V gene TRBV30; the D is unclear. The CDR3 is 15 amino acids. V lost 0 bases, J lost 1 base, and 12 bases lay in between. CDR1 and CDR2 (germline): GTSNPN, SVGIG (reference sequence). The CDR3 DNA reads TGTGCCTGGAGTGTACGTCTACGGAGGAACACTGAAGCTTTCTTT. Translated: CAWSVRLRRNTEAFF.

V gene TRBV19 combines with J gene TRBJ1-1, with D possibly TRBD1 on 5 matching bases. Germline loops: CDR1 LNHDA, CDR2 SQIVND (reference sequence). The CDR3 has 12 residues. The ends were cut back, 6 bases at V and 4 bases at J, with 9 bases in the middle. This chain's CDR3 is CASSSTGTEAFF. Written as DNA, the CDR3 is TGTGCCAGTAGCTCAACAGGCACTGAAGCTTTCTTT.

The chain couples TRBV5-1 to TRBJ2-3; 12 bases line up with TRBD2. The CDR3 totals 19 residues. Germline V gives CDR1 SGHRS, CDR2 YFSETQ. V shed 6 bases, J shed 0 bases, and the junction held 14 bases outside the gene matches. The CDR3 reads CASKETSGRTLASTDTQYF. The CDR3 nucleotides are TGCGCCAGCAAAGAGACTAGCGGGAGAACACTGGCTAGCACAGATACGCAGTATTTT.

This CDR3 is CASSRRGNTEAFF. The CDR3 DNA follows: TGTGCCAGCAGTAGAAGGGGGAACACTGAAGCTTTCTTT. J is TRBJ1-1 and V is TRBV5-6; the D gene is possibly TRBD1 (5 bases). CDR3 length: 13 amino acids. Germline CDR1 is SGHDT and CDR2 is YYEEEE. V lost 5 bases to trimming and J lost 1 base, with 9 bases between them.

The chain uses TRBV4-2 and TRBJ1-4, with a possible D match to TRBD1 (5 bases). Deletions cut 0 bases from V and 6 bases from J, with 26 bases between. In germline, CDR1 is LGHNA, CDR2 YNFKEQ. The CDR3 runs to 20 residues. The CDR3 bases are TGTGCCAGCAGCCAAGAACCCCGTGGCAGGGATGGGGGGTATCATGAAAAACTGTTTTTT. It is translated as CASSQEPRGRDGGYHEKLFF.

V gene TRBV5-5 combines with J gene TRBJ1-6; D perhaps matches TRBD1 (5 bases). The CDR3 contains 15 residues. Germline V gene lookup returns CDR1 SGHKS and CDR2 YYEKEE (reference sequence). Trimming cost V 2 bases and J 6 bases, with 12 bases left between them. The CDR3 protein is CASSFTGLINSPLHF. The CDR3 nucleotides are TGTGCCAGCAGCTTCACGGGACTGATTAATTCACCCCTCCACTTT. The whole variable domain, filled in from reference TRBV5-5 and TRBJ1-6, reads DAGVTQSPTHLIKTRGQQVTLRCSPISGHKSVSWYQQVLGQGPQFIFQYYEKEERGRGNFPDRFSARQFPNYSSELNVNALLLGDSALYLCASSFTGLINSPLHFGNGTRLTVT.

This clone was observed a few times. The J gene is TRBJ2-3, the V gene TRBV9; the match to TRBD2 covers 12 bases. Unmatched junction bases numbered 11, after V lost 4 bases and J lost 2 bases. CDR3 length: 18 amino acids. Germline V CDR1 and CDR2: SGDLS, YYNGEE. The CDR3 region is CASSPRLAGERNTDTQYF. The CDR3 DNA is TGTGCCAGCAGCCCCCGACTAGCGGGGGAACGGAACACAGATACGCAGTATTTT.

The chain couples TRBV7-9 to TRBJ1-1; 8 bases line up with TRBD1. Germline CDR1 and CDR2: SEHNR and FQNEAQ (reference sequence). This CDR3 has 13 amino acids. The ends lost 5 bases at V and 10 bases at J; junction bases unmatched: 9. CDR3 in amino acids: CASSGGGQDRAFF. CDR3 nucleotides: TGTGCCAGCAGCGGGGGGGGACAGGATCGAGCTTTCTTT.

The gene calls are TRBV2 and TRBJ1-1; D gene unclear. There are 12 residues in the CDR3. Germline V gives CDR1 SNHLY, CDR2 FYNNEI. The V end lost 5 bases, the J end lost 6 bases, and 10 bases lay between the germline ends. The chain's CDR3 is CASSKSGSEAFF. CDR3 DNA sequence: TGTGCCAGCAGTAAGTCGGGTTCTGAAGCTTTCTTT.

This chain uses TRBV7-9 with TRBJ2-2; 9 bases line up with TRBD2. The CDR3 is made up of 15 amino acids. The V segment lost 5 bases and the J segment 5 bases; nucleotides outside the gene matches: 6. Germline-derived CDR1 and CDR2 are SEHNR and FQNEAQ (reference sequence). The CDR3 DNA reads as TGTGCCAGCAGCGAAGCGGGGGGCCGAACCGGGGAGCTGTTTTTT. It specifies CASSEAGGRTGELFF. The whole variable domain, remainder taken from reference TRBV7-9 and TRBJ2-2, is DTGVSQNPRHKITKRGQNVTFRCDPISEHNRLYWYRQTLGQGPEFLTYFQNEAQLEKSRLLSDRFSAERPKGSFSTLEIQRTEQGDSAMYLCASSEAGGRTGELFFGEGSRLTVL.

The chain carries TRBV5-1 and TRBJ1-2, with 7 bases aligning to TRBD1. Germline assignment: CDR1 SGHRS and CDR2 YFSETQ. The CDR3 spans 12 residues. The junction had 0 bases not matched to a gene; V was cut back by 0 bases and J by 7 bases. CDR3 amino acids: CASSLEGAGYTF. CDR3 in DNA: TGCGCCAGCAGCTTGGAGGGGGCTGGCTACACCTTC.

This rearrangement joins TRBV28 to TRBJ1-2; 8 nucleotides agree with TRBD1. J lost 8 bases, V lost 3 bases, and 17 bases had no gene match. The CDR3 is 17 amino acids. The germline V gene encodes CDR1 MDHEN and CDR2 SYDVKM. Written as DNA, the CDR3 is TGTGCCAGCAGTTTGGCATCCCGTTTAGGACAGGGTTTGGGCTACACCTTC. This gives the protein CASSLASRLGQGLGYTF.

The chain employs TRBV6-5 and TRBJ1-3; D remains ambiguous. The V end lost 2 bases, the J end lost 4 bases, and 15 bases lay between the germline ends. CDR3 length: 16 residues. CDR1 is MNHEY and CDR2 is SVGAGI in the germline V gene. CDR3 residues: CASSYEQPSRGNTIYF. The DNA of the CDR3 is TGTGCCAGCAGTTACGAACAGCCATCTCGGGGAAACACCATATATTTT.

This clone turned up a few times. CDR3 loop: CASGTGNSGNTIYF. CDR3 sequence (DNA): TGTGCCAGCGGGACAGGGAACTCTGGAAACACCATATATTTT. The chain recombines TRBV9 with TRBJ1-3; TRBD1 matches 9 bases. CDR1 SGDLS and CDR2 YYNGEE come from the germline V gene. The V gene end was trimmed by 7 bases and the J gene end by 0 bases; junction bases not matched to a gene: 2. The CDR3 length is 14 residues.

In this sample, this clone turned up once. The gene calls are TRBV9 and TRBJ1-2, with 9 positions matching TRBD1. CDR3 length: 13 residues. The germline gives CDR1 SGDLS, CDR2 YYNGEE. V lost 3 bases and J lost 6; bases outside the gene matches: 3. The CDR3 spells CASSATGGDGYTF. The CDR3 nucleotides read TGTGCCAGCAGCGCAACAGGGGGCGATGGCTACACCTTC.

The CDR3 protein is CASSFEVTGKNEQFF. The CDR3 bases are TGTGCCAGCAGCTTCGAGGTGACAGGGAAAAATGAGCAGTTCTTC. This chain links TRBV7-6 with TRBJ2-1; TRBD1 aligns across 7 bases. The CDR3 consists of 15 residues. The V gene end was trimmed by 3 bases and the J gene end by 7 bases; junction bases not matched to a gene: 9. Germline lookup yields CDR1 SGHVS and CDR2 FNYEAQ.

J is TRBJ2-2 and V is TRBV7-6, with 7 positions matching TRBD2. The germline V gene encodes CDR1 SGHVS and CDR2 FNYEAQ. J lost 0 bases, V lost 2 bases, and 6 bases had no gene match. CDR3 length: 17 residues. The CDR3 nucleotides read TGTGCCAGCAGCTTATTAGCTAGCGGCGCGAACACCGGGGAGCTGTTTTTT. Translation: CASSLLASGANTGELFF.

This clone was detected only a few times. The CDR3 DNA reads as TGCGCCAGCAGCTTGGTGCAGGGCCAAGAGACCCAGTACTTC. Its translation is CASSLVQGQETQYF. The chain employs TRBV5-1 and TRBJ2-5, with D maybe TRBD1 (5 bases). Germline V lookup: CDR1 SGHRS, CDR2 YFSETQ. This CDR3 is built from 14 residues. The V end lost 0 bases, the J end lost 1 base, and 7 bases lay between the germline ends.

With regard to this clone: The sample has other DNA sequences that encode this CDR3 too. This rearrangement joins TRBV2 to TRBJ1-5, with 9 bases lining up with TRBD1. V trimming: 6 bases; J trimming: 0 bases; junction bases outside the gene matches: 3. The CDR3 has 15 amino acids. Looked up from germline, CDR1 is SNHLY and CDR2 is FYNNEI. In DNA, the CDR3 is TGTGCCAGCAGAGGGGGACAGGGTAGCAATCAGCCCCAGCATTTT. It translates to CASRGGQGSNQPQHF.

This clone qualifies as medium-sized. V is TRBV4-1 and J is TRBJ2-3; 12 bases fit TRBD2. Trimming cost V 0 bases and J 4 bases; bases outside gene matches: 2. This CDR3 has 16 amino acids. Germline V gene data show CDR1 as MGHRA and CDR2 as YSYEKL. The CDR3 nucleotides read TGCGCCAGCAGCCAAGAACTAGCGGGGGGTGCAGATACGCAGTATTTT. Protein sequence: CASSQELAGGADTQYF.

The chain uses TRBV9 and TRBJ2-1, with 8 bases that match TRBD2. The CDR3 has 16 residues. Unmatched junction bases numbered 14, after V lost 4 bases and J lost 8 bases. CDR1 SGDLS and CDR2 YYNGEE come from the germline V gene. CDR3 protein: CASSSRGGRNSDEQFF. The CDR3, as DNA: TGTGCCAGCAGCTCTCGGGGGGGCCGCAACAGTGATGAGCAGTTCTTC.

The chain uses TRBV2 and TRBJ2-5; 7 nucleotides agree with TRBD1. Germline V gives CDR1 SNHLY, CDR2 FYNNEI. The CDR3 loop spans 14 amino acids. V shed 4 bases and J 2 bases; nucleotides not matched to a gene: 4. CDR3: CASSVSRGQETQYF. For the CDR3, the DNA is TGTGCCAGCAGTGTGAGCAGGGGGCAAGAGACCCAGTACTTC. The full variable domain, its missing parts supplied by reference TRBV2 and TRBJ2-5, is EPEVTQTPSHQVTQMGQEVILRCVPISNHLYFYWYRQILGQKVEFLVSFYNNEISEKSEIFDDQFSVERPDGSNFTLKIRSTKLEDSAMYFCASSVSRGQETQYFGPGTRLLVL.

Concerning this clone: This CDR3 is also generated by other DNA sequences in the sample. This sequence joins TRBV6-4 and TRBJ2-3; 11 bases are shared with TRBD2. The CDR3 sequence is 14 residues long. The germline V gene has CDR1 MRHNA and CDR2 SNTAGT. The V segment lost 3 bases and the J segment 4 bases; nucleotides outside the gene matches: 0. The CDR3 coding sequence is TGTGCCAGCAGTGATAGCGGGGGGGCAGATACGCAGTATTTT. Its protein is CASSDSGGADTQYF.